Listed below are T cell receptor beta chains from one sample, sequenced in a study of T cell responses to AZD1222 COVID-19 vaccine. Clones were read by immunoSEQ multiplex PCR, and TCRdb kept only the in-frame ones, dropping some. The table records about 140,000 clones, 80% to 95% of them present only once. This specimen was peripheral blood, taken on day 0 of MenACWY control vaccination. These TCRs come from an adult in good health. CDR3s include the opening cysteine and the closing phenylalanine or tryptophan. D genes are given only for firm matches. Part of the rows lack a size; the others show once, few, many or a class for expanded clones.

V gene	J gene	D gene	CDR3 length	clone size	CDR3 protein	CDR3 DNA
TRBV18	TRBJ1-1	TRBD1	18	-	CASSPLETGADMNTEAFF	TGTGCCAGCTCACCTCTCGAGACAGGGGCGGACATGAACACTGAAGCTTTCTTT
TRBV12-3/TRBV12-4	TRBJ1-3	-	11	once	CASSLRRALYF	TGTGCCAGCAGTTTACGTCGGGCGCTATATTTT
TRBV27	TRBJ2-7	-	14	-	CASSFKQGADEQYF	TGTGCCAGCAGTTTTAAGCAGGGTGCAGACGAGCAGTACTTC
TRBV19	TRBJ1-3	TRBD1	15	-	CASNDRASSGNTIYF	TGTGCCAGTAACGACAGGGCCAGCTCTGGAAACACCATATATTTT
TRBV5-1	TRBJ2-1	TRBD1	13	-	CASSLPGQGQWFF	TGCGCCAGCAGCTTACCGGGACAGGGTCAGTGGTTCTTC
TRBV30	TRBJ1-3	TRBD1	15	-	CAWGPGQVSGNTIYF	TGTGCCTGGGGCCCGGGACAGGTCTCTGGAAACACCATATATTTT
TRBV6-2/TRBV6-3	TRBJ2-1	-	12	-	CASSPGHSVQFF	TGTGCCAGCAGTCCCGGACACAGTGTACAGTTCTTC
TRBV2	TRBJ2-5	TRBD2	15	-	CASSVTGSGEETQYF	TGTGCCAGCAGTGTTACAGGTAGCGGGGAAGAGACCCAGTACTTC
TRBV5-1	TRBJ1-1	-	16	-	CASSLGPMGLNTEAFF	TGCGCCAGCAGCTTGGGACCAATGGGCCTGAACACTGAAGCTTTCTTT
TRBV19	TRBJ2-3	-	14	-	CASTPGPSDRAQYF	TGTGCCAGTACCCCCGGCCCCAGCGATCGGGCGCAGTATTTT
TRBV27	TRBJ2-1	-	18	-	CASSVLSLATTKRNEQFF	TGTGCCAGCAGTGTCCTATCATTAGCGACTACAAAGAGGAATGAGCAGTTCTTC
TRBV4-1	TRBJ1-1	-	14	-	CASSPGWVATEAFF	TGCGCCAGCAGCCCCGGATGGGTGGCCACTGAAGCTTTCTTT
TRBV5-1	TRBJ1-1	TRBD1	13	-	CASSSDRGTEAFF	TGCGCCAGCAGCTCGGACAGGGGAACTGAAGCTTTCTTT
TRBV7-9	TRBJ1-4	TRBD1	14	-	CASSPQGTGEKLFF	TGTGCCAGCAGCCCACAGGGGACGGGTGAAAAACTGTTTTTT
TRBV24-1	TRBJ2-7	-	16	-	CATSDSVAGRPYEQYF	TGTGCCACCAGTGATTCTGTAGCTGGGCGCCCCTACGAGCAGTACTTC
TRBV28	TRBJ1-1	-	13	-	CASSPGQGDKAFF	TGTGCCAGCAGTCCGGGACAAGGGGACAAGGCTTTCTTT
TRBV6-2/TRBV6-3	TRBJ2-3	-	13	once	CASSPTPLLPQYF	TGTGCCAGCAGTCCCACCCCACTTCTACCGCAGTATTTT
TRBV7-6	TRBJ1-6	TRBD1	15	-	CASSLSGQNNSPLHF	TGTGCCAGCAGCTTATCGGGACAGAATAATTCACCCCTCCACTTT
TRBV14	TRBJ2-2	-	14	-	CASSQDVRTGELFF	TGTGCCAGCAGCCAAGATGTTCGCACCGGGGAGCTGTTTTTT
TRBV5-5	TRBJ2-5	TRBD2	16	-	CASSPRLAGYQETQYF	TGTGCCAGCAGCCCAAGACTAGCGGGGTACCAAGAGACCCAGTACTTC
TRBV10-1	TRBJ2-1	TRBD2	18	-	CASSGHPLTSGRGNEQFF	TGCGCCAGCTCCGGCCACCCCTTGACTAGCGGGAGAGGTAATGAGCAGTTCTTC
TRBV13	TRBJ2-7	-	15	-	CASSLGVGQTYEQYF	TGTGCCAGCAGCCTAGGTGTAGGACAGACCTACGAGCAGTACTTC
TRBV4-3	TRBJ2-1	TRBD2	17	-	CASSQGWSGGSYNEQFF	TGCGCCAGCAGCCAAGGATGGTCGGGGGGCTCCTACAATGAGCAGTTCTTC
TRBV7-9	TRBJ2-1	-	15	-	CASSLPLGSGNEQFF	TGTGCCAGCAGCCTGCCCCTAGGTTCGGGGAATGAGCAGTTCTTC
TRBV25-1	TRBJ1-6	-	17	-	CASEGGDSGSYNSPLHF	TGTGCCAGCGAAGGAGGGGATAGTGGCTCCTATAATTCACCCCTCCACTTT
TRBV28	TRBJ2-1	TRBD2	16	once	CASSFSLREGDNEQFF	TGTGCCAGCAGTTTTTCTCTACGGGAGGGCGACAATGAGCAGTTCTTC
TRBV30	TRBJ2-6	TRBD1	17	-	CAWSTGTESSGANVLTF	TGTGCCTGGAGTACCGGGACAGAGAGCTCTGGGGCCAACGTCCTGACTTTC
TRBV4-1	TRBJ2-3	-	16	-	CASSQVRGKEVDTQYF	TGCGCCAGCAGCCAAGTTCGGGGGAAGGAAGTAGATACGCAGTATTTT
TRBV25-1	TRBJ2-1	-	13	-	CASSGDRVHEQFF	TGTGCCAGCAGTGGGGATAGGGTGCATGAGCAGTTCTTC
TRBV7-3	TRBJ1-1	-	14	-	CASSSDGTNTEAFF	TGTGCCAGCAGCTCCGACGGGACGAACACTGAAGCTTTCTTT
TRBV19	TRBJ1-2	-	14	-	CASSPLTTNYGYTF	TGTGCCAGTAGTCCCCTAACAACTAACTATGGCTACACCTTC
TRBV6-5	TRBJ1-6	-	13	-	CASWRGIDSPLHF	TGTGCCAGTTGGAGGGGAATCGACTCACCCCTCCACTTT
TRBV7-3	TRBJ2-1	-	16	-	CASSLTGINGRDEQFF	TGTGCCAGCAGCTTAACCGGGATTAACGGTCGGGATGAGCAGTTCTTC
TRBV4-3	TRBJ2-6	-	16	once	CASSQETGSGANVLTF	TGCGCCAGCAGCCAAGAAACAGGGTCTGGGGCCAACGTCCTGACTTTC
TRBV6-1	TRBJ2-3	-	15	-	CASSEALRFTDTQYF	TGTGCCAGCAGTGAAGCGCTAAGGTTCACAGATACGCAGTATTTT
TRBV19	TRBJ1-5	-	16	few	CASSILRQNSNQPQHF	TGTGCCAGTAGTATACTGCGACAGAATAGCAATCAGCCCCAGCATTTT
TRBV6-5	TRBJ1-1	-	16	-	CASSFYTRDGNTEAFF	TGTGCCAGCAGTTTCTACACTAGGGACGGAAACACTGAAGCTTTCTTT
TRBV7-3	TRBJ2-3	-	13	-	CASSPRGQDTQYF	TGTGCCAGCAGTCCGCGAGGGCAAGATACGCAGTATTTT
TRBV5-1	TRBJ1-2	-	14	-	CASSVGIGLNGYTF	TGCGCCAGCAGCGTGGGTATTGGATTGAATGGCTACACCTTC
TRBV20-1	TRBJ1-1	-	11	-	CSADGDTEAFF	TGCAGTGCCGACGGGGACACTGAAGCTTTCTTT
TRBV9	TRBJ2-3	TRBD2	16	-	CASSVRGGGGPDTQYF	TGTGCCAGCAGCGTAAGGGGTGGCGGGGGGCCAGATACGCAGTATTTT
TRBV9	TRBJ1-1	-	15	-	CASSAFLRGDTEAFF	TGTGCCAGCAGCGCCTTCCTCAGGGGAGACACTGAAGCTTTCTTT
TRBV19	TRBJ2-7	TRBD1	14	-	CASSAGTGTYEQYF	TGTGCCAGTAGTGCCGGGACAGGGACCTACGAGCAGTACTTC
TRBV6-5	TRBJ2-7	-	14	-	CASSYTSGVHEQYF	TGTGCCAGCAGTTACACTTCAGGGGTACACGAGCAGTACTTC
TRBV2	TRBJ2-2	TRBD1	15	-	CASRDRGGNTGELFF	TGTGCCAGCAGGGACAGGGGAGGAAACACCGGGGAGCTGTTTTTT
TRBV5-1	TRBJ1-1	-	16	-	CASSPEAGALNTEAFF	TGCGCCAGCAGCCCGGAGGCAGGGGCCCTGAACACTGAAGCTTTCTTT
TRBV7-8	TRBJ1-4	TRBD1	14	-	CASSLGDSFEKLFF	TGTGCCAGCAGCTTAGGGGACAGCTTCGAAAAACTGTTTTTT
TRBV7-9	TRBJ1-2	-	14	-	CASSLETDHYGYTF	TGTGCCAGCAGCTTAGAGACGGACCACTATGGCTACACCTTC
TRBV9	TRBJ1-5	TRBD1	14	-	CASSPDRATQPQHF	TGTGCCAGCAGCCCCGACAGGGCCACTCAGCCCCAGCATTTT
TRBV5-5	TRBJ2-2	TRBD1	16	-	CASSSTAGTATGELFF	TGTGCCAGCAGCTCGACTGCCGGGACAGCCACCGGGGAGCTGTTTTTT
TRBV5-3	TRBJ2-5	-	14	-	CARSLVPGLETQYF	TGTGCCAGAAGCTTGGTTCCAGGGCTGGAGACCCAGTACTTC
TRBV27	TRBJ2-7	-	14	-	CASGVARGSYEQYF	TGTGCCAGCGGAGTCGCCAGGGGCTCTTACGAGCAGTACTTC
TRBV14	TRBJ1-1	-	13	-	CASSQDHRVMAFF	TGTGCCAGCAGCCAAGATCACAGGGTGATGGCTTTCTTT
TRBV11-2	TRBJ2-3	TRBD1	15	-	CASRGTGARRNTQYF	TGTGCCAGCAGGGGGACAGGGGCCCGAAGGAATACGCAGTATTTT